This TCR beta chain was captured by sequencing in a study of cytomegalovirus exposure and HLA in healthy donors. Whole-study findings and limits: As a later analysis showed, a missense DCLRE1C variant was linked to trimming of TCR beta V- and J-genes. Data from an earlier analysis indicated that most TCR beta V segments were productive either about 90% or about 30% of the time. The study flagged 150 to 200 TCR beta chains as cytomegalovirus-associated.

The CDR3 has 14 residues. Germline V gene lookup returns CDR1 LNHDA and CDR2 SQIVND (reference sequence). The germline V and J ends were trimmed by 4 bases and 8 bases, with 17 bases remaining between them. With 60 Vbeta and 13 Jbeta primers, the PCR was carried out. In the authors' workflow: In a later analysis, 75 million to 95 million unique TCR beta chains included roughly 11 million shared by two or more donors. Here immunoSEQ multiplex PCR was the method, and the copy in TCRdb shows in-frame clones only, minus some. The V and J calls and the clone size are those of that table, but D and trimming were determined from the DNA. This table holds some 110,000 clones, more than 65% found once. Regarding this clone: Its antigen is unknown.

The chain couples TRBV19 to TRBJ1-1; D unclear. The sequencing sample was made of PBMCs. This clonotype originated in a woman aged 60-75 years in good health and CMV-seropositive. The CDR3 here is CASSTAGSVKEAFF. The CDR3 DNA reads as TGTGCCAGTAGTACAGCCGGGAGCGTAAAAGAAGCTTTCTTT.